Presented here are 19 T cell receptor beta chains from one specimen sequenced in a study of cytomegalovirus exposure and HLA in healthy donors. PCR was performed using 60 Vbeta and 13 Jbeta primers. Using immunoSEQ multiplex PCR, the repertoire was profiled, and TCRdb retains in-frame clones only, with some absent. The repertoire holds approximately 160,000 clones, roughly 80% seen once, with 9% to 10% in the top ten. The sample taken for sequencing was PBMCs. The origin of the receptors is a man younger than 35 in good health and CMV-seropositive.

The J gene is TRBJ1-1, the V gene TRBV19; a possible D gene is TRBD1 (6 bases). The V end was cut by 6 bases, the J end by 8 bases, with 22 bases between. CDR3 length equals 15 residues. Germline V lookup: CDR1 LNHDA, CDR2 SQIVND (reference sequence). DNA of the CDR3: TGTGCCAGTAGGCGTGAGAGGCAGGGGCCAGAGGAAGCTTTCTTT. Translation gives CASRRERQGPEEAFF.

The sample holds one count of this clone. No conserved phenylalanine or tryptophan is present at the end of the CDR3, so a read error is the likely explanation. CDR3: CASSLSRMGYNSPLHL. CDR3 nucleotides: TGTGCCAGCAGTTTGTCAAGGATGGGCTATAATTCACCCCTCCACCTT. The chain employs TRBV6-6 and TRBJ1-6, with D uncertain. This CDR3 has 16 residues. The V gene lost 4 bases and the J gene lost 3 bases, with 13 bases spanning the gap. Germline values: CDR1 MNHNY, CDR2 SVGAGI (reference sequence).

This chain's CDR3 is CASSYFSGGLHETQYF. CDR3 nucleotide sequence: TGTGCCAGCAGTTACTTTTCGGGAGGGCTTCATGAGACCCAGTACTTC. V is TRBV6-5 and J is TRBJ2-5; the match to TRBD2 covers 8 bases. There are 16 residues in the CDR3. The germline V gene has CDR1 MNHEY and CDR2 SVGAGI. The V segment lost 1 base and the J segment 5 bases; nucleotides outside the gene matches: 9.

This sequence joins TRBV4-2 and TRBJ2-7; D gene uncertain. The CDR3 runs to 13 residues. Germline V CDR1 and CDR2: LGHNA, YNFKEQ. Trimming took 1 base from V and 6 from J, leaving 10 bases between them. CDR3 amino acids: CASSQAPPSEQYF. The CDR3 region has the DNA TGTGCCAGCAGCCAAGCTCCCCCCTCCGAGCAGTACTTC.

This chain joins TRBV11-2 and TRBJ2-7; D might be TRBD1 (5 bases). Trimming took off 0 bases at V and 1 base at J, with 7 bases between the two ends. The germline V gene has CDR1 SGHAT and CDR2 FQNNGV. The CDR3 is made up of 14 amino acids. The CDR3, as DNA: TGTGCCAGCAGCTTAGAGGGGCAGTCCTACGAGCAGTACTTC. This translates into CASSLEGQSYEQYF.

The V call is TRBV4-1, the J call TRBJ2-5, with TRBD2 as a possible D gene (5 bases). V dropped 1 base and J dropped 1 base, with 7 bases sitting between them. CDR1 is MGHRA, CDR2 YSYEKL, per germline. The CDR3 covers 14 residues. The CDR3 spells CASSQVEGQETQYF. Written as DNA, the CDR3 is TGCGCCAGCAGCCAAGTAGAGGGCCAAGAGACCCAGTACTTC.

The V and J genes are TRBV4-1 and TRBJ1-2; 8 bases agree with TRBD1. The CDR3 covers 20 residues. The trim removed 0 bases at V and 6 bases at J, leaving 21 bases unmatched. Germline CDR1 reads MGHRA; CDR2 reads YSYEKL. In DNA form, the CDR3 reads TGCGCCAGCAGCCAAGACGGATCAGTTTTCGGACAGGGATTACCAGATGGCTACACCTTC. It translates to CASSQDGSVFGQGLPDGYTF.

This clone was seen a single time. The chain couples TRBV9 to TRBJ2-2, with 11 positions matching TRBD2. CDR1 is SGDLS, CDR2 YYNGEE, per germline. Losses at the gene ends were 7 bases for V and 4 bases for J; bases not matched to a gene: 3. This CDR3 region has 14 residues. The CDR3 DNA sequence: TGTGCCAGCTGCCTAGCGGGAGGCACCGGGGAGCTGTTTTTT. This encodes CASCLAGGTGELFF.

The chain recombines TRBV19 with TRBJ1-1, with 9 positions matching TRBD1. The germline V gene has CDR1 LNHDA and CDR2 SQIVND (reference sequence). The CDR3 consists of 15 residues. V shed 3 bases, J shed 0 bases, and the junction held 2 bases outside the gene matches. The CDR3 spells CASSMRQGVNTEAFF. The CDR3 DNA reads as TGTGCCAGTAGTATGCGACAGGGGGTGAACACTGAAGCTTTCTTT.

The CDR3 bases are TGTGCCAGCAGTTTCTCGGGACAGGGGGCGTACGAGCAGTACTTC. Protein: CASSFSGQGAYEQYF. The chain employs TRBV27 and TRBJ2-7; TRBD1 agrees at 12 bases. After removal of 3 bases from V and 4 bases from J, the junction contained 4 bases not matched to a gene. This CDR3 contains 15 residues. Looked up from germline, CDR1 is MNHEY and CDR2 is SMNVEV (reference sequence).

The CDR3 here is CASSPGGSYEQYF. DNA for the CDR3: TGCGCCAGCAGCCCCGGCGGGTCCTACGAGCAGTACTTC. V usage is TRBV4-1 and J usage is TRBJ2-7, with D possibly being TRBD2 (5 bases). The CDR3 is 13 amino acids. The V end lost 4 bases, the J end lost 1 base, and 8 bases lay between the germline ends. Germline lookup yields CDR1 MGHRA and CDR2 YSYEKL.

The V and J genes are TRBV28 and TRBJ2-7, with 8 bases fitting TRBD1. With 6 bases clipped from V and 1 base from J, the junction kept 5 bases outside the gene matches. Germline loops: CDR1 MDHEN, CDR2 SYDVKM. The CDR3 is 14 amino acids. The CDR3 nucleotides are TGTGCCAGCAGCTCCCGGGACAGGTCCTACGAGCAGTACTTC. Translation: CASSSRDRSYEQYF.

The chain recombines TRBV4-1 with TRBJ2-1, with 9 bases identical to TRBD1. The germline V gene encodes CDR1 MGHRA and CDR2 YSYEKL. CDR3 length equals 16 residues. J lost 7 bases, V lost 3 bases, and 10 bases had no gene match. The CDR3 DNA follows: TGCGCCAGCAGCCAGCGAACAGGGGGCCTCCAGAATGAGCAGTTCTTC. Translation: CASSQRTGGLQNEQFF.

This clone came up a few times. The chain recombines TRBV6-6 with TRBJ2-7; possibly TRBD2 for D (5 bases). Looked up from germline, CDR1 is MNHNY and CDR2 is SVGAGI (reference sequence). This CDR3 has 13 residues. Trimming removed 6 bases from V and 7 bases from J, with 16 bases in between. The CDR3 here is CASSRDGIREQYF. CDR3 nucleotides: TGTGCCAGCAGCCGCGACGGGATCAGAGAGCAGTACTTC.

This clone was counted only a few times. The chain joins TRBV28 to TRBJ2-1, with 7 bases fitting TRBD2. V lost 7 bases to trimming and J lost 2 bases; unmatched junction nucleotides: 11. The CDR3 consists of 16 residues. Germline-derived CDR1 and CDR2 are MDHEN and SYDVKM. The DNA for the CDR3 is TGTGCCAGCACTACTAGGAGCGGGACCACCTACAATGAGCAGTTCTTC. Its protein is CASTTRSGTTYNEQFF.

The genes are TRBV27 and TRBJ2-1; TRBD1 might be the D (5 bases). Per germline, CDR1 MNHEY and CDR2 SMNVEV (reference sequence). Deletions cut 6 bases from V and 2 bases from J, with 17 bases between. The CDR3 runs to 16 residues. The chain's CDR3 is CASSPGLVSAYNEQFF. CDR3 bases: TGTGCCAGCAGCCCAGGGTTGGTATCGGCCTACAATGAGCAGTTCTTC.

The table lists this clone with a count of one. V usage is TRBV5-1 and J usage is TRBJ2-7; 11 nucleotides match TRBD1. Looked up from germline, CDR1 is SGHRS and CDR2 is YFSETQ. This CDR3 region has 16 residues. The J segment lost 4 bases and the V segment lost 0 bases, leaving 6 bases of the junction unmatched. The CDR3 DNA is TGCGCCAGCAGCTTGGCCGGGACAGGGGGGGGGTACGAGCAGTACTTC. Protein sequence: CASSLAGTGGGYEQYF.

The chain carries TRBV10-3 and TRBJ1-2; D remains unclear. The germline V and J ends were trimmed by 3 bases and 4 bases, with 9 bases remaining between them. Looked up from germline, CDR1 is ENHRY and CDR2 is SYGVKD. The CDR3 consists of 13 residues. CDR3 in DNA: TGTGCCATCAGTGACGGGGTCGGCTATGGCTACACCTTC. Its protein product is CAISDGVGYGYTF.

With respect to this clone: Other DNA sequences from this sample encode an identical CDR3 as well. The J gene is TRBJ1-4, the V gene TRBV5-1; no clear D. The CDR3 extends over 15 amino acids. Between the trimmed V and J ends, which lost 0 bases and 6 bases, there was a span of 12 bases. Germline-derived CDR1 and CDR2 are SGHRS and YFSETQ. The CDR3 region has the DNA TGCGCCAGCAGCTTGGGTGCGGGTATCGATGAAAAACTGTTTTTT. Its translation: CASSLGAGIDEKLFF.